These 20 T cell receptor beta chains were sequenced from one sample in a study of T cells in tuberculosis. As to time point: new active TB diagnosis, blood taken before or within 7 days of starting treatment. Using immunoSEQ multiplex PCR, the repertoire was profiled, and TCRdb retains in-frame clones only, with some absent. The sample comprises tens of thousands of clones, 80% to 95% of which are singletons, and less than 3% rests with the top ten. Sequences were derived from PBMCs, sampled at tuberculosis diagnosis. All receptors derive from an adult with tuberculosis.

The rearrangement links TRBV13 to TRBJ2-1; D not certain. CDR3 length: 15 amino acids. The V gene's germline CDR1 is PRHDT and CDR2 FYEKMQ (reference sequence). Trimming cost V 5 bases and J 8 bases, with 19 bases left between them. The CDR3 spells CASSPRFLGRDEQFF. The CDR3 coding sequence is TGTGCCAGCAGCCCCCGTTTTTTGGGCAGAGATGAGCAGTTCTTC.

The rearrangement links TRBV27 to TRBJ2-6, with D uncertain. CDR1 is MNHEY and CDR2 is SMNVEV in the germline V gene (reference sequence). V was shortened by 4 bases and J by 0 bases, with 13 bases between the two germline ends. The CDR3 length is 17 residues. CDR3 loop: CASSSTTYSSGANVLTF. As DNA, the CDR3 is TGTGCCAGCAGTTCGACGACATACAGCTCTGGGGCCAACGTCCTGACTTTC.

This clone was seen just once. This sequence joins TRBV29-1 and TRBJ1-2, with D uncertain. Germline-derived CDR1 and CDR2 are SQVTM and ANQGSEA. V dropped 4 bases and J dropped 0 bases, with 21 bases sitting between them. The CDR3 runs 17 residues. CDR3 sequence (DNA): TGCAGCGTTGGGGTCTGGACTCGCCGGAAAGCTAACTATGGCTACACCTTC. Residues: CSVGVWTRRKANYGYTF.

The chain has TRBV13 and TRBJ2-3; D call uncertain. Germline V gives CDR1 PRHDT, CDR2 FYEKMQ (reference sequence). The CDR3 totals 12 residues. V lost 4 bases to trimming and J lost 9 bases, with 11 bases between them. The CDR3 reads CASSYEIGTQYF. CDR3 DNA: TGTGCCAGCAGCTACGAGATCGGGACGCAGTATTTT.

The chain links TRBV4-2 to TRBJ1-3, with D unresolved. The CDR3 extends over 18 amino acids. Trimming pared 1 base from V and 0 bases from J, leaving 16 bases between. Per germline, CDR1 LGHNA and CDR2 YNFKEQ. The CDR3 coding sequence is TGTGCCAGCAGCCAAGTTGGCAGCCCGACGGGCTCTGGAAACACCATATATTTT. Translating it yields CASSQVGSPTGSGNTIYF.

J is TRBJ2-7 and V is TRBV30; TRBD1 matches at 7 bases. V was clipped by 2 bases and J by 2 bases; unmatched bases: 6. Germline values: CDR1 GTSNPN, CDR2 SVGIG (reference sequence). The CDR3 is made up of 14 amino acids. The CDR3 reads CAWSPRTGAYEQYF. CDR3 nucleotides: TGTGCCTGGAGTCCGCGGACAGGAGCCTACGAGCAGTACTTC. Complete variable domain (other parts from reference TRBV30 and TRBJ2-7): SQTIHQWPATLVQPVGSPLSLECTVEGTSNPNLYWYRQAAGRGLQLLFYSVGIGQISSEVPQNLSASRPQDRQFILSSKKLLLSDSGFYLCAWSPRTGAYEQYFGPGTRLTVT.

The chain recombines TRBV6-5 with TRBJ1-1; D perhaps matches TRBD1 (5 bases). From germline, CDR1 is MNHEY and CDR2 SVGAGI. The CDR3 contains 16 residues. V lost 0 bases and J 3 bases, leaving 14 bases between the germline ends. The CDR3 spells CASSYSGGSSYTEAFF. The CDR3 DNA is TGTGCCAGCAGTTACTCCGGGGGATCTTCGTACACTGAAGCTTTCTTT.

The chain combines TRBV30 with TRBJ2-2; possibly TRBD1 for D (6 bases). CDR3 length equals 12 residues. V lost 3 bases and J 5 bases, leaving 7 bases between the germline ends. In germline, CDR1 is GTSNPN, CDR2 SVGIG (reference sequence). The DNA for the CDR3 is TGTGCCTGGAGCGACAGGACCGGGGAGCTGTTTTTT. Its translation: CAWSDRTGELFF.

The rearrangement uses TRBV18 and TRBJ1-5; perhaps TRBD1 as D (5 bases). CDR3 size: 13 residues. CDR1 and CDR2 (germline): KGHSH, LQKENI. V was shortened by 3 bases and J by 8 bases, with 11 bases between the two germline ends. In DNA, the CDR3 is TGTGCCAGCTCACCGAGCAGGGATAAGCCCCAGCATTTT. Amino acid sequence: CASSPSRDKPQHF. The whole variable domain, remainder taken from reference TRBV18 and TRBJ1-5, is NAGVMQNPRHLVRRRGQEARLRCSPMKGHSHVYWYRQLPEEGLKFMVYLQKENIIDESGMPKERFSAEFPKEGPSILRIQQVVRGDSAAYFCASSPSRDKPQHFGDGTRLSIL.

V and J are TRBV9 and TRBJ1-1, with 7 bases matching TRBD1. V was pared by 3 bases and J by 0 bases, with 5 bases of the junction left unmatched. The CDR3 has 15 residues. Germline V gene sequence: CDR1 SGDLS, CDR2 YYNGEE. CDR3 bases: TGTGCCAGCAGCGACGGACAGGAAATGAACACTGAAGCTTTCTTT. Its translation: CASSDGQEMNTEAFF.

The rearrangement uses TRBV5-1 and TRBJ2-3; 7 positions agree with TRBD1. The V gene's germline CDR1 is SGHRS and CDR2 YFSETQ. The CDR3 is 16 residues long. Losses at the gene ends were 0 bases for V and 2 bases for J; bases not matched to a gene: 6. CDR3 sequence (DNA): TGCGCCAGCAGCTTGGGGTGGGGACAGCCCACAGATACGCAGTATTTT. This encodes CASSLGWGQPTDTQYF.

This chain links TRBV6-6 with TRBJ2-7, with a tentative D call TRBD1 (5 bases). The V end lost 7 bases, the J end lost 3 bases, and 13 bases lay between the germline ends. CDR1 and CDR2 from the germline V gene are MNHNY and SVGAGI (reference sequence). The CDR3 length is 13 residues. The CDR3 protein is CASKLTANYEQYF. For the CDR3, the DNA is TGTGCCAGCAAACTGACAGCAAACTACGAGCAGTACTTC.

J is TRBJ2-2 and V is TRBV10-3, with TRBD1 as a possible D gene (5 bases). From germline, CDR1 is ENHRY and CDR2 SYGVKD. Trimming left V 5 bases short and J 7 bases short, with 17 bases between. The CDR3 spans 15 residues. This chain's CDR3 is CAISPSQGLGGELFF. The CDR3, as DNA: TGTGCCATCAGTCCGTCCCAGGGCCTGGGCGGGGAGCTGTTTTTT.

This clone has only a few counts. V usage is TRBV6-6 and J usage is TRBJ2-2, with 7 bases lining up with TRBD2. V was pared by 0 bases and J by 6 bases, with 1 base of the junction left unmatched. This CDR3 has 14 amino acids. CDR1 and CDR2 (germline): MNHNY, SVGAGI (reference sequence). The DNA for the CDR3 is TGTGCCAGCAGTTACTCGACTAGCCCCGGGGAGCTGTTTTTT. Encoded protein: CASSYSTSPGELFF.

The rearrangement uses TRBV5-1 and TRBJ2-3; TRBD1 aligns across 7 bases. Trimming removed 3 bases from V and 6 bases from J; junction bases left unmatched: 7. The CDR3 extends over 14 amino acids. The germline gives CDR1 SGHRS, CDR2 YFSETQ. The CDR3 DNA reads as TGCGCCAGCAGCTCGCCACAGGGGTTGGATACGCAGTATTTT. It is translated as CASSSPQGLDTQYF.

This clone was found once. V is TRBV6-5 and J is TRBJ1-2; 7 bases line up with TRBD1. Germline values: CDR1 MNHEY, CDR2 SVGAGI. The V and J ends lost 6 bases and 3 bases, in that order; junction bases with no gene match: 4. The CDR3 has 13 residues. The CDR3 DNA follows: TGTGCCAGCAGCCTTGGGACAGACTATGGCTACACCTTC. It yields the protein CASSLGTDYGYTF.

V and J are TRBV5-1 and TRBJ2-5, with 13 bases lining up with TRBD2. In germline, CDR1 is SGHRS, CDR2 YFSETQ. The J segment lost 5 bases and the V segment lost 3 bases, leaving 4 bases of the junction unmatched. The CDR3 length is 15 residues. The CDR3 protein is CASSSPTSGGETQYF. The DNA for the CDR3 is TGCGCCAGCAGCTCCCCGACTAGCGGGGGGGAGACCCAGTACTTC.

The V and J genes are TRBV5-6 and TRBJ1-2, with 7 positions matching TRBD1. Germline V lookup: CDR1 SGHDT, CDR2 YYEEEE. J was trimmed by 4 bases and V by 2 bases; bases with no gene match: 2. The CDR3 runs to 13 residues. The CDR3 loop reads CASSLDRAYGYTF. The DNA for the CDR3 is TGTGCCAGCAGCTTAGACAGGGCCTATGGCTACACCTTC. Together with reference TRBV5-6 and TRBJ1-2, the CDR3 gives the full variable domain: DAGVTQSPTHLIKTRGQQVTLRCSPKSGHDTVSWYQQALGQGPQFIFQYYEEEERQRGNFPDRFSGHQFPNYSSELNVNALLLGDSALYLCASSLDRAYGYTFGSGTRLTVV.

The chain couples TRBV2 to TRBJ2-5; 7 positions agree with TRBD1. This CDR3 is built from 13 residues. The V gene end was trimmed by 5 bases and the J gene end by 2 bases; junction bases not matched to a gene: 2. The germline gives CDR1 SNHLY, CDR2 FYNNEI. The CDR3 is CASSRTGQETQYF. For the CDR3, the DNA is TGTGCCAGCAGTCGGACAGGACAAGAGACCCAGTACTTC.

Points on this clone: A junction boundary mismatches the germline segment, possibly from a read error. Written as DNA, the CDR3 is TGCAGTGCTAGATCGCGGACAGGGTGGCACTTC. Its translation is CSARSRTGWHF. V is TRBV20-1 and J is TRBJ2-5, with TRBD1 matching over 8 bases. Germline lookup yields CDR1 DFQATT and CDR2 SNEGSKA (reference sequence). The CDR3 runs to 11 residues.